This T cell receptor beta chain was retrieved from a study of CD8+CD57+ T cells in acquired aplastic anemia. Genomic DNA acted as the template from which TCR beta VDJ combination and CDR3 sequence profiling were carried out. TCRdb re-analysed the reads in MiXCR, keeping a single row per CDR3 protein. This sample has approximately 98,000 distinct CDR3 sequences, with less than 65% found just once. This CDR3 is 15 amino acids long. V gave up 4 bases and J gave up 1 base; unmatched junction bases: 4. CDR1 and CDR2 from the germline V gene are SNHLY and FYNNEI. V gene TRBV2 combines with J gene TRBJ2-3; 8 bases align to TRBD1. The source is a human donor in good health, serving as a control. Sequencing used sorted CD4+, CD8+, or CD8+CD57+ T cells (not recorded which) from PBMCs. In DNA, the CDR3 is TGTGCCAGCAGTGTCCCAGGGGGCGGCACAGATACGCAGTATTTT. Protein: CASSVPGGGTDTQYF.